What follows are 31 T cell receptor beta chains derived from one specimen sequenced in a study of regulatory T cells in long-lasting Graves disease. CDR3-region Arm-PCR and iRepertoire HTBI primers produced the TCR beta libraries. TCRdb re-called the multiplex PCR reads with MiXCR, one entry per CDR3 protein. The table has 400,000 to 500,000 distinct CDR3 sequences, 16% seen once. Time point: newly diagnosed GD, antithyroid drugs for less than 3 months. The authors made the TCR library using RNA they extracted from PBMCs. The same data also contributed to another study, on T cells in Graves' hyperthyroidism and ophthalmopathy.

Sequencing was performed on peripheral blood mononuclear cells (PBMCs), taken at new diagnosis, from a patient treated with antithyroid drugs. These receptor sequences come from a woman aged 30 to 39 with Graves disease.

The CDR3, as DNA: TGTGCCAGCAGCCAAGGGTGGACTAGCGGTTACAATGAGCAGTTCTTC. Protein product: CASSQGWTSGYNEQFF. V is TRBV14 and J is TRBJ2-1; 10 nucleotides match TRBD2. CDR3 size: 16 residues. Germline V gene data show CDR1 as SGHDN and CDR2 as FVKESK. The junction had 4 bases not matched to a gene; V was cut back by 1 base and J by 4 bases. Supplemented by reference TRBV14 and TRBJ2-1, the full variable domain reads EAGVTQFPSHSVIEKGQTVTLRCDPISGHDNLYWYRRVMGKEIKFLLHFVKESKQDESGMPNNRFLAERTGGTYSTLKVQPAELEDSGVYFCASSQGWTSGYNEQFFGPGTRLTVL.

In regard to this clonotype: It differs at one base from a far larger clone, so likely a read error. This chain links TRBV20-1 with TRBJ2-1; TRBD1 might be the D (5 bases). The assigned J gene may be wrong: the sequence end matches TRBJ2-5 better. Germline V lookup: CDR1 DFQATT, CDR2 SNEGSKA (reference sequence). The CDR3 has 13 amino acids. CDR3 sequence (DNA): TGCAGTGCTGGAGACAGTTTCCAAGAGACCCAGTACTTC. Its protein product is CSAGDSFQETQYF.

This chain joins TRBV7-2 and TRBJ1-4; D is unclear. The V end lost 0 bases, the J end lost 6 bases, and 5 bases lay between the germline ends. Germline V gene sequence: CDR1 SGHTA, CDR2 FQGNSA. The CDR3 covers 13 residues. CDR3 sequence reads: CASSLAAYEKLFF. CDR3 DNA: TGTGCCAGCAGCTTAGCCGCCTATGAAAAACTGTTTTTT.

There are a few counts of this clonotype. The gene calls are TRBV20-1 and TRBJ1-2; perhaps TRBD1 as D (5 bases). CDR3 size: 14 residues. Germline values: CDR1 DFQATT, CDR2 SNEGSKA (reference sequence). Trimming cost V 2 bases and J 1 base, with 11 bases left between them. CDR3 nucleotides: TGCAGTGCTAGACCGGGGACCAATAACTATGGCTACACCTTC. It encodes CSARPGTNNYGYTF.

Many counts were recorded for this clonotype. The V gene is TRBV9, the J gene TRBJ1-1, with 8 positions matching TRBD1. Germline-derived CDR1 and CDR2 are SGDLS and YYNGEE. After removal of 3 bases from V and 5 bases from J, the junction contained 9 bases not matched to a gene. The CDR3 has 15 amino acids. CDR3 DNA: TGTGCCAGCAGCGCCGGAGGGAACAGGGGGACTGAAGCTTTCTTT. Protein: CASSAGGNRGTEAFF.

This clonotype was detected many times. V and J are TRBV12-3 or TRBV12-4 and TRBJ1-5, with no clear D. CDR3 length: 14 residues. Trimming took 3 bases from V and 3 from J, leaving 9 bases between them. CDR3 coding DNA: TGTGCCAGCAGTTTTCGGTTCACCAATCAGCCCCAGCATTTT. Encoded protein: CASSFRFTNQPQHF.

In this sample, this clonotype turned up many times. This sequence joins TRBV3-1 and TRBJ2-3, with TRBD2 identical over 12 bases. CDR1 is LGHDT and CDR2 is YNNKEL in the germline V gene (reference sequence). This CDR3 is built from 17 residues. The junction had 10 bases not matched to a gene; V was cut back by 4 bases and J by 5 bases. The CDR3 is CASSPPKLAGGKDTQYF. CDR3 coding DNA: TGTGCCAGCAGCCCTCCGAAACTAGCGGGAGGTAAAGATACGCAGTATTTT.

Many counts were recorded for this clonotype. The rearrangement uses TRBV28 and TRBJ2-1; a weak D match, TRBD2 (6 bases). The V and J ends lost 8 bases and 7 bases respectively, with 9 bases between them. Per the germline V gene, CDR1 is MDHEN and CDR2 is SYDVKM. This CDR3 has 11 residues. Written as DNA, the CDR3 is TGTGCCAGCGGGCGGGGAAATGAGCAGTTCTTC. It encodes CASGRGNEQFF.

This clonotype was detected many times. The chain uses TRBV28 and TRBJ1-4; 8 bases map to TRBD1. The J segment lost 4 bases and the V segment lost 4 bases, leaving 5 bases of the junction unmatched. There are 15 residues in the CDR3. Germline V gene lookup returns CDR1 MDHEN and CDR2 SYDVKM. As DNA, the CDR3 is TGTGCCAGCAGTTCCTTGGACAGGGATAATGAAAAACTGTTTTTT. Residues: CASSSLDRDNEKLFF.

This clonotype was observed many times. The V gene is TRBV6-2 or TRBV6-3, the J gene TRBJ2-5; D not certain. The CDR3 has 14 amino acids. Trimming stripped 0 bases from V and 3 bases from J, with 8 bases between. The germline CDR1 and CDR2 sequences are MNHEY and SVGEGT. CDR3 residues: CASSYSGHEETQYF. The CDR3 bases are TGTGCCAGCAGTTACTCGGGTCACGAAGAGACCCAGTACTTC.

This clonotype was detected ten times or more. J is TRBJ1-4 and V is TRBV28; D unclear. The V end lost 6 bases, the J end lost 4 bases, and 18 bases lay between the germline ends. The CDR3 consists of 16 residues. The germline V gene encodes CDR1 MDHEN and CDR2 SYDVKM. CDR3 nucleotide sequence: TGTGCCAGCAGAACCTCTTTGGAAGGAGGTAATGAAAAACTGTTTTTT. Translation gives CASRTSLEGGNEKLFF.

The gene calls are TRBV7-9 and TRBJ1-2; TRBD1 matches 7 bases. The junction had 8 bases not matched to a gene; V was cut back by 2 bases and J by 5 bases. CDR1 is SEHNR, CDR2 FQNEAQ, per germline (reference sequence). The CDR3 consists of 15 residues. DNA of the CDR3: TGTGCCAGCAGCTTATATCGGGACAGAGCTTATGGCTACACCTTC. Translating gives CASSLYRDRAYGYTF.

The table lists this clonotype with a few counts. V usage is TRBV6-1 and J usage is TRBJ2-3; 8 bases line up with TRBD2. The CDR3 sequence is 17 residues long. The trim removed 5 bases at V and 0 bases at J, leaving 10 bases unmatched. Germline loops: CDR1 MNHNS, CDR2 SASEGT. The CDR3 reads CASSPREIAGSTDTQYF. CDR3 in DNA: TGTGCCAGCAGTCCCCGAGAGATAGCGGGAAGCACAGATACGCAGTATTTT.

This clonotype was observed a few times. The chain recombines TRBV7-2 with TRBJ1-5; 7 bases map to TRBD1. The CDR3 contains 15 residues. V dropped 3 bases and J dropped 7; count of bases not matched to a gene: 9. CDR1 is SGHTA and CDR2 is FQGNSA in the germline V gene. CDR3 sequence: CASSLVQGSRQPQHF. CDR3 nucleotides: TGTGCCAGCAGCTTGGTACAGGGGTCTCGGCAGCCCCAGCATTTT.

Written as DNA, the CDR3 is TGTGCCACCGGGAAAGCGGGAGCAAGTAACACCGGGGAGCTGTTTTTT. This codes for CATGKAGASNTGELFF. The J gene is TRBJ2-2, the V gene TRBV24-1; 8 positions match TRBD2. With V trimmed by 9 bases and J by 2 bases, 10 bases remained unmatched. Germline-derived CDR1 and CDR2 are KGHDR and SFDVKD. The CDR3 covers 16 residues.

This clonotype occurred many times. J is TRBJ1-2 and V is TRBV11-2; 7 bases line up with TRBD1. Looked up from germline, CDR1 is SGHAT and CDR2 is FQNNGV. The CDR3 spans 13 residues. The trim removed 5 bases at V and 2 bases at J, leaving 2 bases unmatched. CDR3 region: CASSMGQNYGYTF. The CDR3 region has the DNA TGTGCCAGCAGCATGGGACAGAACTATGGCTACACCTTC.

The gene calls are TRBV20-1 and TRBJ2-2, with D unclear. The CDR3 is 14 amino acids. The V end was cut by 3 bases, the J end by 4 bases, with 12 bases between. Germline V lookup: CDR1 DFQATT, CDR2 SNEGSKA (reference sequence). The CDR3 reads CSASEFDSTGELFF. The DNA for the CDR3 is TGCAGTGCTAGTGAGTTCGATTCCACCGGGGAGCTGTTTTTT.

This clonotype was observed at least ten times. The chain carries TRBV7-2 and TRBJ2-7; D call uncertain. Trimming pared 4 bases from V and 6 bases from J, leaving 13 bases between. Germline CDR1 and CDR2: SGHTA and FQGNSA. This CDR3 region has 13 residues. CDR3 in DNA: TGTGCCAGCAGCTCAAACCCCGGCACCGAGCAGTACTTC. Its protein product is CASSSNPGTEQYF.

With regard to this clonotype: This may stem from a read error, because a much larger clone lies one nucleotide away. The chain is built from TRBV7-2 and TRBJ2-2; 8 bases line up with TRBD1. This CDR3 has 16 amino acids. Germline CDR1 SGHTA, CDR2 FQGNSA. The CDR3 loop reads CASSRIPAGGPGEQFF. CDR3 coding DNA: TGTGCCAGCAGCCGAATTCCGGCAGGGGGCCCCGGGGAGCAGTTTTTT.

In its sample, this clonotype was seen many times. This chain uses TRBV28 with TRBJ2-3; tentative D call: TRBD2 (6 bases). This CDR3 is 18 amino acids long. The germline gives CDR1 MDHEN, CDR2 SYDVKM. With 3 bases removed from V and 3 bases from J, the gap between germline ends came to 22 bases. The CDR3: CASSFGLLASQMTDTQYF. The CDR3 nucleotides read TGTGCCAGCAGTTTTGGCCTGCTAGCGAGTCAGATGACAGATACGCAGTATTTT.

This clonotype showed up many times. J is TRBJ1-4 and V is TRBV20-1; TRBD1 is a possible D gene (5 bases). V was clipped by 1 base and J by 0 bases, with 9 bases between them. The V gene's germline CDR1 is DFQATT and CDR2 SNEGSKA (reference sequence). This CDR3 is built from 15 residues. This CDR3 is CSARGRDATNEKLFF. The CDR3 DNA reads as TGCAGTGCTAGAGGCAGGGACGCAACTAATGAAAAACTGTTTTTT.

This clonotype was seen repeatedly, ten times or more. The chain links TRBV20-1 to TRBJ2-1; a possible D gene is TRBD2 (5 bases). Trimming left V 3 bases short and J 1 base short, with 10 bases between. Germline lookup yields CDR1 DFQATT and CDR2 SNEGSKA (reference sequence). The CDR3 runs 14 residues. The CDR3, as DNA: TGCAGTGCTAGGGTGGGAGTATCCTACAATGAGCAGTTCTTC. It is translated as CSARVGVSYNEQFF.

A note on this clonotype: A read error may be the cause here, since a much bigger clone is one base away. V is TRBV7-9 and J is TRBJ1-1, with D maybe TRBD1 (5 bases). The CDR3 runs to 14 residues. The germline gives CDR1 SEHNR, CDR2 FQNEAQ (reference sequence). This CDR3 is CASSARVGNTGAFF. The CDR3, as DNA: TGTGCCAGCAGCGCCAGGGTCGGGAACACTGGAGCTTTCTTT. Looking up the rest from reference TRBV7-9 and TRBJ1-1 gives the full variable domain: DTGVSQNPRHKITKRGQNVTFRCDPISEHNRLYWYRQTLGQGPEFLTYFQNEAQLEKSRLLSDRFSAERPKGSFSTLEIQRTEQGDSAMYLCASSARVGNTGAFFGQGTRLTVV.

With regard to this clonotype: With only one base between it and a far larger clone, this is likely a read error. The rearrangement links TRBV7-2 to TRBJ2-5; no clear D. TRBJ2-1 matches the DNA end more closely, so the J call is doubtful. The CDR3 sequence is 12 residues long. Germline loops: CDR1 SGHTA, CDR2 FQGNSA. The CDR3 here is CASNLTNNEQFF. The CDR3 DNA is TGTGCCAGCAACTTAACCAACAATGAGCAGTTCTTC.

The sample holds many counts of this clonotype. J is TRBJ1-2 and V is TRBV29-1; D is unresolved. CDR1 is SQVTM, CDR2 ANQGSEA, per germline. Between the trimmed V and J ends, which lost 6 bases and 4 bases, there was a span of 15 bases. The CDR3 has 13 residues. In DNA, the CDR3 is TGCAGCGTCCTACCTCCGTGGTGCTATGGCTACACCTTC. It yields the protein CSVLPPWCYGYTF.

This clonotype was seen many times. The chain carries TRBV28 and TRBJ2-3; no clear D. Trimming left V 5 bases short and J 2 bases short, with 5 bases between. This CDR3 region has 12 residues. Looked up from germline, CDR1 is MDHEN and CDR2 is SYDVKM. The CDR3 sequence is CASSIDTDTQYF. As DNA, the CDR3 is TGTGCCAGCAGTATAGACACAGATACGCAGTATTTT. Complete variable domain (other parts from reference TRBV28 and TRBJ2-3): DVKVTQSSRYLVKRTGEKVFLECVQDMDHENMFWYRQDPGLGLRLIYFSYDVKMKEKGDIPEGYSVSREKKERFSLILESASTNQTSMYLCASSIDTDTQYFGPGTRLTVL.

The V call is TRBV30, the J call TRBJ1-2; tentatively, D is TRBD1 (5 bases). Germline loops: CDR1 GTSNPN, CDR2 SVGIG (reference sequence). This CDR3 comprises 12 residues. With 1 base removed from V and 6 bases from J, the gap between germline ends came to 9 bases. The CDR3 DNA reads as TGTGCCTGGAGTGAAGGGACCCATGGCTACACCTTC. As protein: CAWSEGTHGYTF. The full variable domain, with the rest looked up from reference TRBV30 and TRBJ1-2, is SQTIHQWPATLVQPVGSPLSLECTVEGTSNPNLYWYRQAAGRGLQLLFYSVGIGQISSEVPQNLSASRPQDRQFILSSKKLLLSDSGFYLCAWSEGTHGYTFGSGTRLTVV.

This clonotype was seen at least ten times. V and J are TRBV7-2 and TRBJ2-7; D is undetermined. The CDR3 has 14 residues. Germline CDR1 reads SGHTA; CDR2 reads FQGNSA. Trimming took off 2 bases at V and 0 bases at J, with 8 bases between the two ends. The CDR3 bases are TGTGCCAGCAGCTTATTGGTCCCCTCCTACGAGCAGTACTTC. Encoded protein: CASSLLVPSYEQYF. Filled out from reference TRBV7-2 and TRBJ2-7, the complete variable domain reads GAGVSQSPSNKVTEKGKDVELRCDPISGHTALYWYRQSLGQGLEFLIYFQGNSAPDKSGLPSDRFSAERTGGSVSTLTIQRTQQEDSAVYLCASSLLVPSYEQYFGPGTRLTVT.

V is TRBV5-1 and J is TRBJ2-1; a weak D match, TRBD2 (5 bases). In germline, CDR1 is SGHRS, CDR2 YFSETQ. V dropped 0 bases and J dropped 7 bases, with 11 bases sitting between them. The CDR3 has 14 residues. The CDR3 region is CASSLEGPGNEQFF. DNA for the CDR3: TGCGCCAGCAGCTTGGAAGGGCCGGGAAATGAGCAGTTCTTC.

This clonotype was picked up many times. The chain joins TRBV20-1 to TRBJ2-3; no clear D gene. Germline assignment: CDR1 DFQATT and CDR2 SNEGSKA (reference sequence). V was shortened by 2 bases and J by 0 bases, with 3 bases between the two germline ends. This CDR3 contains 12 residues. The CDR3 region has the DNA TGCAGTGCTAGATTGAGCACAGATACGCAGTATTTT. Translation gives CSARLSTDTQYF.

This clonotype has just a few counts. With a much larger clone just one base away, this may be a read error. V usage is TRBV27 and J usage is TRBJ1-2; 8 bases line up with TRBD1. Per the germline V gene, CDR1 is MNHEY and CDR2 is SMNVEV (reference sequence). The CDR3 has 15 residues. The CDR3: CASSLGGQGLYGCTF. The CDR3 DNA is TGTGCCAGCAGTTTGGGCGGACAGGGACTCTATGGCTGCACCTTC.